Following are 26 T cell receptor beta chains from one sample sequenced in a study of CD8 T cells in ankylosing spondylitis. TCRdb used MiXCR to reprocess the 5' RACE reads, holding one entry per CDR3 protein. Of roughly 220,000 distinct CDR3 sequences in the sample, roughly 10% were seen once. Material: blood, either unsorted or a sorted T cell fraction (not recorded which). Receptors were obtained from a male donor with ankylosing spondylitis or in good health (not recorded which).

This clonotype has ten or more counts. V is TRBV20-1 and J is TRBJ1-6, with D possibly being TRBD1 (6 bases). V gave up 4 bases and J gave up 4 bases, with 14 bases separating them. The germline V gene encodes CDR1 DFQATT and CDR2 SNEGSKA (reference sequence). The CDR3 consists of 15 residues. The CDR3 sequence: CSATLGGQYNSPLHF. The CDR3 DNA is TGCAGTGCTACCCTGGGGGGCCAATATAATTCACCCCTCCACTTT.

This clonotype was seen a handful of times. The rearrangement uses TRBV27 and TRBJ2-3; a possible D gene is TRBD2 (6 bases). V lost 5 bases and J 1 base, leaving 13 bases between the germline ends. The germline CDR1 and CDR2 sequences are MNHEY and SMNVEV (reference sequence). The CDR3 length is 15 residues. DNA of the CDR3: TGTGCCAGCAGTCGGGACTTGTCTGGCACAGATACGCAGTATTTT. Translation: CASSRDLSGTDTQYF.

This clonotype showed up many times. This chain joins TRBV6-5 and TRBJ2-2, with D maybe TRBD2 (6 bases). Germline V gene data show CDR1 as MNHEY and CDR2 as SVGAGI. The CDR3 totals 13 residues. V lost 4 bases to trimming and J lost 5 bases, with 8 bases between them. The chain's CDR3 is CASSWGLTGELFF. As DNA, the CDR3 is TGTGCCAGCAGTTGGGGACTTACCGGGGAGCTGTTTTTT.

The rearrangement uses TRBV5-1 and TRBJ2-7; 9 nucleotides agree with TRBD1. Trimming took 2 bases from V and 3 from J; bases not matched to a gene: 3. The CDR3 is 14 residues long. The germline V gene encodes CDR1 SGHRS and CDR2 YFSETQ. The CDR3 reads CASSFRTGDYEQYF. The CDR3 region has the DNA TGCGCCAGCAGCTTCAGGACAGGGGACTACGAGCAGTACTTC.

This clonotype has just a few counts. The chain uses TRBV7-2 and TRBJ2-5; TRBD2 matches 7 bases. After removal of 5 bases from V and 4 bases from J, the junction contained 10 bases not matched to a gene. Looked up from germline, CDR1 is SGHTA and CDR2 is FQGNSA. The CDR3 has 15 residues. CDR3 amino acids: CASSPLGASGETQYF. The CDR3 DNA follows: TGTGCCAGCAGCCCCCTCGGGGCTAGCGGAGAGACCCAGTACTTC.

The V gene is TRBV7-9, the J gene TRBJ1-4; D is unclear. The CDR3 totals 15 residues. Between the trimmed V and J ends, which lost 0 bases and 1 base, there was a span of 6 bases. Germline CDR1 and CDR2: SEHNR and FQNEAQ (reference sequence). CDR3 loop: CASSLASQTNEKLFF. Written as DNA, the CDR3 is TGTGCCAGCAGCTTAGCTTCTCAAACTAATGAAAAACTGTTTTTT.

Ten or more counts support this clonotype. The V gene is TRBV6-1, the J gene TRBJ2-3, with TRBD1 matching over 10 bases. Germline V lookup: CDR1 MNHNS, CDR2 SASEGT. The CDR3 covers 15 residues. V was pared by 5 bases and J by 2 bases, with 4 bases of the junction left unmatched. As DNA, the CDR3 is TGTGCCAGCAGTAGCGGGACAGGGGCCACAGATACGCAGTATTTT. Amino acids: CASSSGTGATDTQYF.

In this sample, this clonotype turned up a few times. V is TRBV24-1 and J is TRBJ2-3, with D perhaps TRBD1 (6 bases). Trimming left V 2 bases short and J 5 bases short, with 10 bases between. Germline lookup yields CDR1 KGHDR and CDR2 SFDVKD. The CDR3 loop spans 14 amino acids. In DNA form, the CDR3 reads TGTGCCACCAGTGATTCGGCCAGGGGAGATACGCAGTATTTT. This translates into CATSDSARGDTQYF.

This rearrangement joins TRBV19 to TRBJ2-1; D perhaps matches TRBD2 (5 bases). The CDR3 runs to 13 residues. V was clipped by 10 bases and J by 0 bases, with 10 bases between them. CDR1 is LNHDA, CDR2 SQIVND, per germline (reference sequence). The CDR3 sequence: CATRGSSYNEQFF. The DNA for the CDR3 is TGTGCCACCCGAGGGAGCTCCTACAATGAGCAGTTCTTC.

This clonotype was detected ten times or more. The chain combines TRBV20-1 with TRBJ1-4; D is ambiguous. CDR3 length: 13 amino acids. Germline CDR1 and CDR2: DFQATT and SNEGSKA (reference sequence). Deletions cut 3 bases from V and 8 bases from J, with 13 bases between. The CDR3 loop reads CSASRTLEEKLFF. In DNA, the CDR3 is TGCAGTGCTAGCCGTACTTTGGAGGAAAAACTGTTTTTT.

This clonotype came up many times. The gene calls are TRBV5-1 and TRBJ2-5, with 7 bases matching TRBD1. The CDR3 is 17 amino acids. V lost 4 bases, J lost 7 bases, and 19 bases stayed unmatched. Germline CDR1 SGHRS, CDR2 YFSETQ. The CDR3 loop reads CASSPSKGALLAGTQYF. The CDR3 DNA sequence: TGCGCCAGCAGCCCGTCCAAGGGGGCACTCCTGGCTGGGACCCAGTACTTC.

The table lists this clonotype with many counts. V is TRBV12-3 or TRBV12-4 and J is TRBJ2-2; possibly TRBD2 for D (5 bases). The CDR3 totals 14 residues. Trimming took 0 bases from V and 3 from J, leaving 5 bases between them. The chain's CDR3 is CASSLADYTGELFF. In DNA form, the CDR3 reads TGTGCCAGCAGTTTAGCGGACTACACCGGGGAGCTGTTTTTT.

The rearrangement uses TRBV5-1 and TRBJ2-7, with 11 bases fitting TRBD2. J lost 0 bases, V lost 1 base, and 9 bases had no gene match. CDR3 length: 18 residues. Germline assignment: CDR1 SGHRS and CDR2 YFSETQ. The CDR3 reads CASSLLTSGGDSSYEQYF. In DNA form, the CDR3 reads TGCGCCAGCAGCTTGCTAACTAGCGGGGGAGATAGCTCCTACGAGCAGTACTTC.

The chain has TRBV12-3 or TRBV12-4 and TRBJ2-5, with D possibly matching TRBD1 (6 bases). The CDR3 contains 16 residues. V was shortened by 5 bases and J by 1 base, with 17 bases between the two germline ends. CDR3 DNA sequence: TGTGCCAGCAGTAGAGGGTCAGGGGCTTCCCAAGAGACCCAGTACTTC. Translated, it gives CASSRGSGASQETQYF.

This clonotype was observed at least ten times. V gene TRBV6-2 or TRBV6-3 combines with J gene TRBJ1-1; no clear D. Trimming removed 6 bases from V and 3 bases from J, with 11 bases in between. The CDR3 is made up of 13 amino acids. Looked up from germline, CDR1 is MNHEY and CDR2 is SVGEGT. For the CDR3, the DNA is TGTGCCAGCAGCCCCGTCGGGGACACTGAAGCTTTCTTT. The encoded protein is CASSPVGDTEAFF.

This clonotype was seen at least ten times. The chain links TRBV5-1 to TRBJ2-1, with no clear D. Germline CDR1 and CDR2: SGHRS and YFSETQ. The V and J ends lost 3 bases and 0 bases respectively, with 13 bases between them. The CDR3 is 16 amino acids. CDR3 in amino acids: CASSSTGPSSYNEQFF. The CDR3, as DNA: TGCGCCAGCAGCTCTACGGGCCCCAGCTCCTACAATGAGCAGTTCTTC.

Remarks on this clonotype: A much larger clone differs from this one at a single base, so this may be a read error. J is TRBJ1-1 and V is TRBV18, with D uncertain. Germline V CDR1 and CDR2: KGHSH, LQKENI. CDR3 length equals 13 residues. Trimming cost V 0 bases and J 7 bases, with 9 bases left between them. The CDR3 region is CASSPPRQDEAFF. The CDR3 DNA follows: TGTGCCAGCTCACCACCGCGTCAGGATGAAGCTTTCTTT.

This clonotype has ten or more counts. The V gene is TRBV20-1, the J gene TRBJ2-1, with D uncertain. This CDR3 contains 13 residues. V was cut by 1 base and J by 9 bases, with 13 bases left in between. Looked up from germline, CDR1 is DFQATT and CDR2 is SNEGSKA (reference sequence). The CDR3 nucleotides are TGCAGTGCTAGAGTCCGGTCATTCCTTGAGCAGTTCTTC. Translation gives CSARVRSFLEQFF.

This rearrangement joins TRBV19 to TRBJ2-6; tentatively, D is TRBD1 (6 bases). V was trimmed by 4 bases and J by 1 base, leaving 14 bases between them. CDR1 and CDR2 (germline): LNHDA, SQIVND (reference sequence). The CDR3 totals 17 residues. DNA for the CDR3: TGTGCCAGTAGTACGAGACAGGTTTCTTCTGGGGCCAACGTCCTGACTTTC. Its translation is CASSTRQVSSGANVLTF.

The table lists this clonotype with a few counts. The chain employs TRBV20-1 and TRBJ2-4; 7 bases fit TRBD1. V shed 5 bases and J 7 bases; nucleotides not matched to a gene: 11. This CDR3 is built from 14 residues. The germline gives CDR1 DFQATT, CDR2 SNEGSKA (reference sequence). The CDR3 DNA follows: TGCAGTGCTGGCATAGGGGGACAGACGAACATTCAGTACTTC. Encoded protein: CSAGIGGQTNIQYF.

This clonotype was counted at least ten times. V usage is TRBV11-3 and J usage is TRBJ2-2, with TRBD2 as a possible D gene (6 bases). This CDR3 spans 14 amino acids. V lost 5 bases and J 3 bases, leaving 10 bases between the germline ends. Germline V gene data show CDR1 as SGHNT and CDR2 as YENEEA. The CDR3 region has the DNA TGTGCCAGCAGCGTGCGCGGGGACACCGGGGAGCTGTTTTTT. It yields the protein CASSVRGDTGELFF.

This clonotype was recorded only once. V gene TRBV21-1 combines with J gene TRBJ2-5. TRBV21-1 represents a pseudogene. The CDR3 sequence is 14 residues long. The CDR3 nucleotides are TGTGCCAGCAGCATAGCAGAAGCACAAGAGACCCAGTACTTC. Protein sequence: CASSIAEAQETQYF.

This sequence joins TRBV5-1 and TRBJ1-4; D is perhaps TRBD1 (6 bases). Germline CDR1 SGHRS, CDR2 YFSETQ. V shed 0 bases and J shed 5 bases, with 11 bases lying between them. The CDR3 totals 15 residues. CDR3: CASSLEAGANEKLFF. DNA for the CDR3: TGCGCCAGCAGCTTGGAGGCAGGGGCGAATGAAAAACTGTTTTTT.

This clonotype was observed many times. The rearrangement joins TRBV5-1 to TRBJ2-5; TRBD2 matches at 11 bases. The trim removed 3 bases at V and 2 bases at J, leaving 3 bases unmatched. The CDR3 extends over 15 amino acids. The germline V gene has CDR1 SGHRS and CDR2 YFSETQ. The CDR3 bases are TGCGCCAGCAGCTCCCGACTAGCGGGGCAAGAGACCCAGTACTTC. The encoded protein is CASSSRLAGQETQYF.

This clonotype was counted many times. The chain combines TRBV9 with TRBJ1-3, with D tentatively TRBD1 (6 bases). The germline V gene has CDR1 SGDLS and CDR2 YYNGEE. V lost 5 bases, J lost 0 bases, and 9 bases lay in between. The CDR3 consists of 14 residues. CDR3 DNA: TGTGCCAGCAGACCGGACAGCTCTGGAAACACCATATATTTT. The encoded protein is CASRPDSSGNTIYF.

This clonotype was found many times. This rearrangement joins TRBV4-1 to TRBJ2-5; D not certain. The germline CDR1 and CDR2 sequences are MGHRA and YSYEKL. Trimming took off 0 bases at V and 7 bases at J, with 6 bases between the two ends. The CDR3 contains 12 residues. The CDR3 region has the DNA TGCGCCAGCAGCCAAGATCCCGCGACCCAGTACTTC. This sequence encodes CASSQDPATQYF.